Each of the 28 T cell receptor beta chains below was sequenced from the same sample in a study of T cell repertoires in cytomegalovirus infection. Antigens of these TCRs are unknown. TCRdb processed the reads anew with MiXCR; each CDR3 protein has one entry. The sample carries roughly 800,000 distinct CDR3 sequences, almost 30% recorded once. Sequencing was performed on cultured CD8+ T cells from PBMCs, taken from culture after CMV antigen stimulation. The receptors shown here come from a human donor in good health (CMV status not recorded). Some clones in this sample may be carry-over from other donors' samples.

The rearrangement links TRBV5-8 to TRBJ2-3, with 8 bases aligning to TRBD1. Trimming took 3 bases from V and 2 from J; bases not matched to a gene: 8. The germline V gene encodes CDR1 SGHTS and CDR2 YDEGEE. The CDR3 is made up of 16 amino acids. DNA for the CDR3: TGTGCCAGCAGCTGGCCGGGACAGGAATTCACAGATACGCAGTATTTT. Amino acids: CASSWPGQEFTDTQYF.

The table lists this clonotype with many counts. The genes are TRBV7-3 and TRBJ2-1, with D tentatively TRBD2 (6 bases). Germline assignment: CDR1 SGHTA and CDR2 FQGTGA. Trimming removed 1 base from V and 0 bases from J, with 7 bases in between. This CDR3 comprises 15 residues. The chain's CDR3 is CASSLNGGSYNEQFF. For the CDR3, the DNA is TGTGCCAGCAGCTTAAACGGGGGCTCCTACAATGAGCAGTTCTTC.

This clonotype was found a few times. J is TRBJ1-5 and V is TRBV6-2 or TRBV6-3; D unresolved. This CDR3 is built from 14 residues. V was clipped by 2 bases and J by 1 base, with 6 bases between them. CDR1 and CDR2 (germline): MNHEY, SVGEGT. The CDR3 bases are TGTGCCAGCAGTTACGTCCCAAGCAATCAGCCCCAGCATTTT. It codes for CASSYVPSNQPQHF.

V usage is TRBV7-9 and J usage is TRBJ2-3; TRBD1 matches 8 bases. Germline trimming cut 5 bases from V and 6 bases from J; bases unmatched to any gene: 7. CDR1 SEHNR and CDR2 FQNEAQ come from the germline V gene (reference sequence). The CDR3 is 14 residues long. CDR3: CASSPRTGLDTQYF. CDR3 sequence (DNA): TGTGCCAGCAGCCCGCGGACAGGGCTGGATACGCAGTATTTT.

This clonotype was seen repeatedly, ten times or more. The chain links TRBV29-1 to TRBJ2-6, with D perhaps given as TRBD1 or TRBD2 (5 bases each). The V end was cut by 6 bases, the J end by 1 base, with 19 bases between. Germline assignment: CDR1 SQVTM and CDR2 ANQGSEA. This CDR3 comprises 17 residues. CDR3 protein: CSVTGGRTPSGANVLTF. Here the CDR3 DNA reads TGCAGCGTCACTGGGGGACGGACTCCGTCTGGGGCCAACGTCCTGACTTTC. Looking up the rest from reference TRBV29-1 and TRBJ2-6 gives the full variable domain: SAVISQKPSRDICQRGTSLTIQCQVDSQVTMMFWYRQQPGQSLTLIATANQGSEATYESGFVIDKFPISRPNLTFSTLTVSNMSPEDSSIYLCSVTGGRTPSGANVLTFGAGSRLTVL.

This clonotype was detected ten times or more. V is TRBV7-2 and J is TRBJ1-5; TRBD1 aligns across 9 bases. The CDR3 contains 14 residues. CDR1 SGHTA and CDR2 FQGNSA come from the germline V gene. V shed 5 bases, J shed 7 bases, and the junction held 6 bases outside the gene matches. The CDR3 reads CASSPTGGAQPQHF. CDR3 in DNA: TGTGCCAGCAGCCCTACAGGGGGCGCCCAGCCCCAGCATTTT.

CDR3 sequence reads: CASTPRAEETQYF. The CDR3 DNA follows: TGTGCCAGCACCCCTAGGGCGGAAGAGACCCAGTACTTC. The chain couples TRBV12-3 or TRBV12-4 to TRBJ2-5; D unresolved. V lost 7 bases and J 3 bases, leaving 12 bases between the germline ends. The CDR3 is made up of 13 amino acids.

This clonotype has just a few counts. The chain couples TRBV4-1 to TRBJ2-1, with 10 bases that match TRBD1. V lost 4 bases and J lost 4; bases outside the gene matches: 7. This CDR3 has 16 amino acids. CDR1 and CDR2 from the germline V gene are MGHRA and YSYEKL. CDR3 sequence: CASSPPGTGVYNEQFF. CDR3 coding DNA: TGCGCCAGCAGCCCCCCCGGGACAGGGGTTTACAATGAGCAGTTCTTC.

This clonotype was seen ten or more times. The CDR3 sequence: CASSRMGLAFEQYF. DNA for the CDR3: TGTGCCAGCAGCAGAATGGGACTAGCTTTCGAGCAGTACTTC. The V gene is TRBV7-8, the J gene TRBJ2-7; TRBD2 aligns across 9 bases. Per the germline V gene, CDR1 is SGHVS and CDR2 is FQNEAQ. The CDR3 loop spans 14 amino acids. V was pared by 5 bases and J by 6 bases, with 8 bases of the junction left unmatched.

This clonotype was seen a few times. The chain couples TRBV10-3 to TRBJ1-5; D unresolved. The V gene lost 5 bases and the J gene lost 8 bases, with 16 bases spanning the gap. This CDR3 has 14 amino acids. In germline, CDR1 is ENHRY, CDR2 SYGVKD. The chain's CDR3 is CAISQDDGREPQHF. Here the CDR3 DNA reads TGTGCCATCAGTCAGGACGACGGGAGGGAGCCCCAGCATTTT.

The chain combines TRBV12-3 or TRBV12-4 with TRBJ2-2; D is undetermined. The CDR3 contains 14 residues. V lost 6 bases and J lost 4, with 12 bases in between. CDR3 DNA: TGTGCCAGCAGCCCTATGAGGAGCACCGGGGAGCTGTTTTTT. Translation gives CASSPMRSTGELFF.

This clonotype has a count of ten or more. The chain links TRBV7-6 to TRBJ2-5; 12 positions agree with TRBD2. The CDR3 runs to 20 residues. V was pared by 6 bases and J by 1 base, with 18 bases of the junction left unmatched. Germline CDR1 is SGHVS and CDR2 is FNYEAQ. The CDR3 is CASRLLPGLAGTPVQETQYF. The CDR3, as DNA: TGTGCCAGCAGGCTACTACCGGGACTAGCGGGTACCCCCGTCCAAGAGACCCAGTACTTC.

The table lists this clonotype with a few counts. One end of the junction fails to match germline, which may point to a read error. The chain has TRBV7-7 and TRBJ2-3; tentatively, D is TRBD1 (6 bases). The CDR3 loop spans 15 amino acids. CDR1 SSHAT and CDR2 FNYEAQ come from the germline V gene (reference sequence). CDR3 loop: CASSQDSLSTDTQYF. The CDR3 DNA reads as TGTGCTAGCAGCCAGGACAGTCTCAGCACAGATACGCAGTATTTT.

The chain's CDR3 is CASSWGSGYTF. The CDR3 coding sequence is TGTGCCAGCAGTTGGGGTAGTGGCTACACCTTC. The chain combines TRBV12-3 or TRBV12-4 with TRBJ1-2, with unresolved D. Trimming shortened V by 4 bases and J by 7 bases, and 7 bases separated the two germline ends. The CDR3 runs 11 residues.

This clonotype was seen a few times. The V call is TRBV4-3, the J call TRBJ1-4, with TRBD1 identical over 11 bases. V shed 0 bases and J 3 bases; nucleotides not matched to a gene: 6. The CDR3 is 18 residues long. Germline CDR1 LGHNA, CDR2 YSLEER. The CDR3 DNA is TGCGCCAGCAGCCAAGATGGAGGGACAGGGGGACCTAATGAAAAACTGTTTTTT. This translates into CASSQDGGTGGPNEKLFF.

Only a few counts were recorded for this clonotype. This chain joins TRBV14 and TRBJ1-1; no definite D call. CDR1 is SGHDN, CDR2 FVKESK, per germline. Trimming cost V 0 bases and J 10 bases, with 12 bases left between them. CDR3 length: 13 amino acids. The CDR3 nucleotides read TGTGCCAGCAGCCAAGATCGGTTTTTGGGAGCTTTCTTT. Translated, it gives CASSQDRFLGAFF.

This clonotype was counted ten times or more. V is TRBV4-1 and J is TRBJ1-1; D remains unclear. The CDR3 contains 14 residues. Germline loops: CDR1 MGHRA, CDR2 YSYEKL. The ends were cut back, 0 bases at V and 4 bases at J, with 9 bases in the middle. CDR3 bases: TGCGCCAGCAGCCAAGAGCCTGGAGGCACTGAAGCTTTCTTT. The encoded protein is CASSQEPGGTEAFF.

This chain links TRBV6-6 with TRBJ1-2; the match to TRBD1 covers 10 bases. CDR1 and CDR2 from the germline V gene are MNHNY and SVGAGI (reference sequence). The CDR3 runs to 16 residues. With V trimmed by 0 bases and J by 5 bases, 6 bases remained unmatched. The CDR3: CASSYSTGTGDYGYTF. DNA for the CDR3: TGTGCCAGCAGTTACTCTACCGGGACAGGGGATTATGGCTACACCTTC.

The chain has TRBV27 and TRBJ2-1; D is perhaps TRBD2 (7 bases). Germline V gene data show CDR1 as MNHEY and CDR2 as SMNVEV (reference sequence). The V and J ends lost 2 bases and 8 bases respectively, with 16 bases between them. CDR3 size: 15 residues. The CDR3 loop is CASSLLPLGGDEQFF. Here the CDR3 DNA reads TGTGCCAGCAGTTTACTACCTTTAGGGGGGGATGAGCAGTTCTTC.

This clonotype was seen at least ten times. This chain connects TRBV7-6 to TRBJ1-1; a possible D gene is TRBD1 (5 bases). V was shortened by 4 bases and J by 1 base, with 19 bases between the two germline ends. CDR1 is SGHVS, CDR2 FNYEAQ, per germline. The CDR3 is made up of 17 amino acids. In DNA, the CDR3 is TGTGCCAGCAGCTCCCGTAGGGGTATAGGGCGGAACACTGAAGCTTTCTTT. Amino acids: CASSSRRGIGRNTEAFF.

V gene TRBV12-3 or TRBV12-4 combines with J gene TRBJ2-7; D not certain. This CDR3 has 14 amino acids. V was cut by 7 bases and J by 5 bases, with 18 bases left in between. In nucleotides, the CDR3 is TGTGCCAGCAATTCCCCGGGCCGCCTAAACGAGCAGTACTTC. Its translation: CASNSPGRLNEQYF.

This clonotype was recorded a few times. This sequence joins TRBV7-6 and TRBJ2-7; 12 nucleotides agree with TRBD2. The CDR3 loop spans 15 amino acids. Per germline, CDR1 SGHVS and CDR2 FNYEAQ. The V segment lost 2 bases and the J segment 4 bases; nucleotides outside the gene matches: 3. In DNA, the CDR3 is TGTGCCAGCAGCTTACCGACTAGCGGGGGTTACGAGCAGTACTTC. Translation: CASSLPTSGGYEQYF.

This clonotype has a handful of counts. The J gene is TRBJ1-1, the V gene TRBV27, with D unclear. This CDR3 has 13 amino acids. Per the germline V gene, CDR1 is MNHEY and CDR2 is SMNVEV (reference sequence). The germline V and J ends were trimmed by 2 bases and 6 bases, with 10 bases remaining between them. CDR3 residues: CASSLTVGSEAFF. CDR3 coding DNA: TGTGCCAGCAGTTTAACCGTGGGATCTGAAGCTTTCTTT.

The chain combines TRBV27 with TRBJ2-5, with TRBD1 matching 8 bases. Per germline, CDR1 MNHEY and CDR2 SMNVEV (reference sequence). V lost 2 bases to trimming and J lost 5 bases; unmatched junction nucleotides: 7. The CDR3 contains 15 residues. The CDR3 bases are TGTGCCAGCAGTTTAAGGGACAGGATGGGGGAGACCCAGTACTTC. This codes for CASSLRDRMGETQYF.

In this sample, this clonotype turned up many times. The chain has TRBV7-9 and TRBJ2-7; D not resolved. The CDR3 is 12 residues long. Germline CDR1 SEHNR, CDR2 FQNEAQ (reference sequence). V lost 3 bases and J 4 bases, leaving 7 bases between the germline ends. The CDR3 protein is CASSLGFYEQYF. DNA of the CDR3: TGTGCCAGCAGCTTGGGTTTTTACGAGCAGTACTTC.

This clonotype was picked up a small number of times. The CDR3 DNA reads as TGTGCCAGTAGTACGACAGCAACTAGCTCCTACAATGAGCAGTTCTTC. Protein sequence: CASSTTATSSYNEQFF. This chain joins TRBV19 and TRBJ2-1; the D gene could be TRBD1 or TRBD2 (5 bases each). The CDR3 runs to 16 residues. Germline V gene data show CDR1 as LNHDA and CDR2 as SQIVND (reference sequence). V was cut by 4 bases and J by 0 bases, with 13 bases left in between.

This clonotype was counted many times. The V call is TRBV7-9, the J call TRBJ2-7; 10 bases map to TRBD1. The ends lost 5 bases at V and 4 bases at J; junction bases unmatched: 5. Germline CDR1 is SEHNR and CDR2 is FQNEAQ (reference sequence). The length of the CDR3 is 14 residues. DNA of the CDR3: TGTGCCAGCAGCCCCCGGACAGGGGGGTACGAGCAGTACTTC. Translated: CASSPRTGGYEQYF.

The chain employs TRBV4-2 and TRBJ2-1; 12 nucleotides align to TRBD2. Unmatched junction bases numbered 8, after V lost 2 bases and J lost 6 bases. The germline CDR1 and CDR2 sequences are LGHNA and YNFKEQ. The CDR3 has 17 residues. As DNA, the CDR3 is TGTGCCAGCAGCCAATTTGCGGGACTAGCGGGCCTCAATGAGCAGTTCTTC. Its protein product is CASSQFAGLAGLNEQFF.